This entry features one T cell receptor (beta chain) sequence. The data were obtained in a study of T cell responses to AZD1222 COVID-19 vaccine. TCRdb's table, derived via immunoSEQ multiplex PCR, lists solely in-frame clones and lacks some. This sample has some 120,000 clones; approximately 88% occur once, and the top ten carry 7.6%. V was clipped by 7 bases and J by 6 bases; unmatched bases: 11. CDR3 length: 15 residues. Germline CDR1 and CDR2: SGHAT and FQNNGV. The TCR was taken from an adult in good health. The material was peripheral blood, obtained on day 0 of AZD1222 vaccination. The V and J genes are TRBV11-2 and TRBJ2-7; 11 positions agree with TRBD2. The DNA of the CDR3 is TGTGCCAGCAAGGGACTAGCGGAGAGGGGCGGCGAGCAGTACTTC. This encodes CASKGLAERGGEQYF.